This TCR beta chain was sequenced in a study of blood T cell repertoires in COVID-19. Study-wide background: The study drew acute and convalescent COVID-19 samples from the United States, Italy and Spain.

Repertoires were generated with immunoSEQ multiplex PCR, while TCRdb's copy carries only in-frame clones and drops some. The table lists hundreds of thousands of clones, around 88% of them singletons. Participants reported their clinical history, and cohort assignment relied on those reports. Per germline, CDR1 SGHRS and CDR2 YFSETQ. This CDR3 has 17 residues. With 4 bases clipped from V and 4 bases from J, the junction kept 14 bases outside the gene matches. This clone was detected a few times. The chain links TRBV5-1 to TRBJ1-5; 7 positions match TRBD1. Sequencing used PBMCs or T cells enriched from blood (not recorded which). The clonotype was recovered from a woman in her 40s who had recovered from COVID-19. The CDR3: CASSPGVGTVYNQPQHF. The CDR3 nucleotides are TGCGCCAGCAGCCCGGGTGTTGGGACAGTCTATAATCAGCCCCAGCATTTT. The full variable domain, in which reference TRBV5-1 and TRBJ1-5 provide the parts outside the CDR3, is KAGVTQTPRYLIKTRGQQVTLSCSPISGHRSVSWYQQTPGQGLQFLFEYFSETQRNKGNFPGRFSGRQFSNSRSEMNVSTLELGDSALYLCASSPGVGTVYNQPQHFGDGTRLSIL.